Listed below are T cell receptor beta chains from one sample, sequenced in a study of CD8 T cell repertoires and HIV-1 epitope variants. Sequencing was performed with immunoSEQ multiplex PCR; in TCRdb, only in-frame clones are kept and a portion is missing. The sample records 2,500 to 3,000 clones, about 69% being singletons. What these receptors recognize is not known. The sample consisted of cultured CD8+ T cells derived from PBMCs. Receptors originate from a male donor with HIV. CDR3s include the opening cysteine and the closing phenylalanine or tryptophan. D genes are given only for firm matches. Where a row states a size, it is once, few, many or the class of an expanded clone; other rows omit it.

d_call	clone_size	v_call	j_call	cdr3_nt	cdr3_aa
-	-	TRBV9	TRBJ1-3	TGTGCCAGCAGCCCCGGACAAGTCTCTGGAAACACCATATATTTT	CASSPGQVSGNTIYF
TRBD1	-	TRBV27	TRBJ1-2	TGTGCCAGCAGTTTATTGACAGGGAGTGGCTACACCTTC	CASSLLTGSGYTF
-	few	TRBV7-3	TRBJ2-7	TGTGCCAGCAGCGAAGGGCCCTCCTACGAGCAGTACTTC	CASSEGPSYEQYF
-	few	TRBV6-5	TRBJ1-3	TGTGCCAGCACTCCGGGGGATAACACCATATATTTT	CASTPGDNTIYF
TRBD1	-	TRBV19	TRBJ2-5	TGTGCCAGTAGCGGGACAGGGGCGACGGAGACCCAGTACTTC	CASSGTGATETQYF
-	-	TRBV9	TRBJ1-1	TGTGCCAGCAGCCCGCAGGGGACTGAAGCTTTCTTT	CASSPQGTEAFF
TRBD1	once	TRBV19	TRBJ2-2	TGTGCCAGTAGTATAGAGACAGGGGGCAACACCGGGGAGCTGTTTTTT	CASSIETGGNTGELFF
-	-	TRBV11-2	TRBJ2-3	TGTGCCAGCAGCACTTCAGGGGTCTATACGCAGTATTTT	CASSTSGVYTQYF
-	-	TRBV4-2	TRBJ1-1	TGTGCCAGCAGCCAAGCGCACGGAGGCCCTGAAGCTTTCTTT	CASSQAHGGPEAFF
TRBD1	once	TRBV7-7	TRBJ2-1	TGTGCTGTCCGGGACAGGGGATCCTCCTACAATGAGCAGTTCTTC	CAVRDRGSSYNEQFF
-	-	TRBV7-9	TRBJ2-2	TGTGCCAGCAGCACAGGGTCGAACACCGGGGAGCTGTTTTTT	CASSTGSNTGELFF
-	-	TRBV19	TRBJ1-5	TGTGCCAGTAGTATCGGCAATCAGCCCCAGCATTTT	CASSIGNQPQHF